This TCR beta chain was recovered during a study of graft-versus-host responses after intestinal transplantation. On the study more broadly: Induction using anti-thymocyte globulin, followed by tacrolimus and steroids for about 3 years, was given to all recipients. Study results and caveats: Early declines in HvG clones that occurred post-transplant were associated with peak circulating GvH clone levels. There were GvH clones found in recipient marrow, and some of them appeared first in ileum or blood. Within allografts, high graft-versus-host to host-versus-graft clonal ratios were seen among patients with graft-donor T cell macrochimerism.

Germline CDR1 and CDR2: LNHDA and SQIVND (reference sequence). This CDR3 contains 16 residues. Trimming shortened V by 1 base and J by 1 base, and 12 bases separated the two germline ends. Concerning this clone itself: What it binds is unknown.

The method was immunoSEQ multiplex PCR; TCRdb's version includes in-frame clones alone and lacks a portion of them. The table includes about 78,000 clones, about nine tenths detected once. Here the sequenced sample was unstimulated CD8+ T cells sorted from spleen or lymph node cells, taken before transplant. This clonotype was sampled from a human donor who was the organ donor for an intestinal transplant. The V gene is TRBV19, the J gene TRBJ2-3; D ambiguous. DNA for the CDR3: TGTGCCAGTAGTATAGGAAACAGCCTAGGCACAGATACGCAGTATTTT. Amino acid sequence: CASSIGNSLGTDTQYF.